This T cell receptor (beta chain) was recovered during a study of cytomegalovirus exposure and HLA in healthy donors. This clone was seen only a few times. Its specificity is unknown. It was with 60 Vbeta and 13 Jbeta primers that the PCR ran. Clones were read by immunoSEQ multiplex PCR, and TCRdb kept only the in-frame ones, dropping some. The sample shows roughly 150,000 clones, around 79% of them seen only once. Per the germline V gene, CDR1 is SGDLS and CDR2 is YYNGEE. This CDR3 is 12 amino acids long. V shed 3 bases and J shed 7 bases, with 10 bases lying between them. General observations from the study: Reportedly, diagnosis of cytomegalovirus status by the classifier showed high specificity and sensitivity.

The chain combines TRBV9 with TRBJ2-5, with no clear D. The sample comprised PBMCs. The sequence was obtained from a male donor in good health and CMV-seronegative. Here the CDR3 DNA reads TGTGCCAGCAGCGCCAACGAGCGGACCCAGTACTTC. It encodes CASSANERTQYF.